The sequence of this T cell receptor (beta chain) was determined in a study of glioma-infiltrating T cells. This clonotype was detected only once. What it binds is unknown. Study-level findings and limits: Tissue and blood shared very few CDR3 sequences.

Using RNA template, CDR3s of TCR alpha and beta were amplified with iRepertoire arm-PCR. TCRdb called the multiplex PCR reads again in MiXCR, with one record for every CDR3 protein. The data hold 160,000 or so distinct CDR3 sequences, with around 45% observed a single time. The CDR3 has 15 residues. The V gene lost 4 bases and the J gene lost 0 bases, with 6 bases spanning the gap. Per the germline V gene, CDR1 is KGHDR and CDR2 is SFDVKD. The chain uses TRBV24-1 and TRBJ2-6, with no clear D. Sequencing was carried out using glioma tissue, nonneoplastic brain tissue, or PBMCs (not recorded which). The sequence derives from a human donor with low-grade glioma or glioblastoma, undergoing nonglioma brain surgery, or in good health (not recorded which). In DNA form, the CDR3 reads TGTGCCACCAGTGAGGGGATCTCTGGGGCCAACGTCCTGACTTTC. The encoded protein is CATSEGISGANVLTF.